This record looks at one TCR beta chain sequence and its context. Expressed TCRB transcripts were sequenced because the isolated RNA had all been reverse transcribed beforehand. Sequencing was performed with immunoSEQ multiplex PCR; in TCRdb, only in-frame clones are kept and a portion is missing. This sample carries more than 300,000 clones, around 12% of them seen once, and the ten largest clones take less than 0.02%. Germline assignment: CDR1 MNHEY and CDR2 SMNVEV (reference sequence). The V gene lost 6 bases and the J gene lost 3 bases, with 15 bases spanning the gap. The CDR3 consists of 14 residues. This sample is part of a study of beta chain features in type 1 diabetes.

V is TRBV27 and J is TRBJ2-7, with D possibly matching TRBD2 (6 bases). Material: naive CD4+ T cells from blood. This receptor was obtained from a man aged 18 to 30 in good health. CDR3 DNA: TGTGCCAGCAGGGGTCAGGGACTCAGCTACGAGCAGTACTTC. It is translated as CASRGQGLSYEQYF.